The clone carrying this T cell receptor beta chain has a handful of counts. A single record per CDR3 protein comes from TCRdb applying MiXCR to the RT-PCR reads. The sample has 180,000 or so distinct CDR3 sequences, about 12% seen once. This sample was taken from a study of response to subunit inactivated influenza vaccine. The germline CDR1 and CDR2 sequences are SGHAT and FQNNGV. The V end lost 2 bases, the J end lost 1 base, and 17 bases lay between the germline ends. The CDR3 extends over 18 amino acids. These records were also assigned to another study, of T cells expressing NK-cell markers. From that report: 5'RACE template switching built TCR beta cDNA with unique molecular identifiers. Sorted CD3+CD56+NKG2C+, CD3+CD56+NKG2C- and CD3+CD56-NKG2C+ T cells supplied TCR beta repertoires.

The chain joins TRBV11-2 to TRBJ2-2, with D possibly TRBD1 on 7 matching bases. This specimen was CD8+ T cells sorted from PBMCs, taken 11 to 12 days after vaccination. This TCR came from a man in his forties or fifties who received an inactivated influenza vaccine. This CDR3 reads CASSLNPGAGGNTGELFF. CDR3 DNA: TGTGCCAGCAGCTTAAATCCGGGGGCAGGGGGGAACACCGGGGAGCTGTTTTTT.